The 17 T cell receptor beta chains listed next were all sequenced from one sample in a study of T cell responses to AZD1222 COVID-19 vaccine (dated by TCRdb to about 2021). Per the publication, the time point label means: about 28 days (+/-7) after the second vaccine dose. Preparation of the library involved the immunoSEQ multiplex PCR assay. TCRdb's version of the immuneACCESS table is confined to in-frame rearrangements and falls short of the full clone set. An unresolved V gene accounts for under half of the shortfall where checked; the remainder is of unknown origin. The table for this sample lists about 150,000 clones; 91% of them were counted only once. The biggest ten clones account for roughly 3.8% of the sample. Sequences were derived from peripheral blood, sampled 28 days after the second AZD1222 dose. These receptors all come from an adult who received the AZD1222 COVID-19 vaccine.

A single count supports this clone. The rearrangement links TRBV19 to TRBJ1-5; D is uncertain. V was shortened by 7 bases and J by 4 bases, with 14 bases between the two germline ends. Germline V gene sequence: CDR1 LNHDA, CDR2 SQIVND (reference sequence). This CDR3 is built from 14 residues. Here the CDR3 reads CASTDRQSNQPQHF. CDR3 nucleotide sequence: TGTGCCAGTACGGACCGTCAATCTAATCAGCCCCAGCATTTT.

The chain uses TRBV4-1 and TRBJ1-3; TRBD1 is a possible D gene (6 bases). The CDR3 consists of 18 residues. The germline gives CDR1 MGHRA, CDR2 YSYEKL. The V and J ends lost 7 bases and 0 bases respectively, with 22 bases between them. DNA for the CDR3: TGCGCCAGCAAAGAATCCCGAGCCGGGGGCCTCTCTGGAAACACCATATATTTT. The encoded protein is CASKESRAGGLSGNTIYF.

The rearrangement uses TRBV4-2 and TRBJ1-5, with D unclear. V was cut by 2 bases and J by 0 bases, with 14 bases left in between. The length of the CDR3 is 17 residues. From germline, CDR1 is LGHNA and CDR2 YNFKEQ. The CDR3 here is CASSQYPGGGSNQPQHF. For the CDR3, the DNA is TGTGCCAGCAGCCAATATCCCGGAGGAGGTAGCAATCAGCCCCAGCATTTT.

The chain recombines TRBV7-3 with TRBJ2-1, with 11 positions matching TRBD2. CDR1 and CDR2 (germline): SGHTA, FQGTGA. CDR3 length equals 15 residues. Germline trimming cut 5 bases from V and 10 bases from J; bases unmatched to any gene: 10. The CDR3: CASSPLPGLAEEQFF. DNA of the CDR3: TGTGCCAGCAGCCCACTACCGGGACTAGCGGAAGAGCAGTTCTTC.

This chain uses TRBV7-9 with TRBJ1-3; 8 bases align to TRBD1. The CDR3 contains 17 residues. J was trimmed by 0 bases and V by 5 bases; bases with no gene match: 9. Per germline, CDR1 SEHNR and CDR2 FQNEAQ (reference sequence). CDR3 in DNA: TGTGCCAGCAGCGGAGGGCGTACAGGGGGCTCTGGAAACACCATATATTTT. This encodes CASSGGRTGGSGNTIYF.

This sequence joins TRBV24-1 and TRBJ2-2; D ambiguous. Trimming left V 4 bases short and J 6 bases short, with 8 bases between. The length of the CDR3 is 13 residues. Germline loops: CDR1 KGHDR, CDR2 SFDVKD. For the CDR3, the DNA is TGTGCCACCAGTGACAACGTTCCCGGGGAGCTGTTTTTT. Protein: CATSDNVPGELFF.

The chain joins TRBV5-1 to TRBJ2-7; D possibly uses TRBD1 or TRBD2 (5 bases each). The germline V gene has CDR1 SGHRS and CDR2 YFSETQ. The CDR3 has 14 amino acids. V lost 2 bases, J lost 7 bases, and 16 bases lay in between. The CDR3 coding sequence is TGCGCCAGCAGCTTTGGGGCTAGCACATGGGAGCAGTACTTC. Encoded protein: CASSFGASTWEQYF.

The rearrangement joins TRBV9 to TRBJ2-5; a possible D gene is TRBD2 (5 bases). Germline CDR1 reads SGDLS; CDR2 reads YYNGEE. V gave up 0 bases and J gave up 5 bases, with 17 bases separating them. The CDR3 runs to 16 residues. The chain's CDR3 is CASSVDILIGEETQYF. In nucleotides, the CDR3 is TGTGCCAGCAGCGTAGACATCCTCATCGGGGAGGAGACCCAGTACTTC.

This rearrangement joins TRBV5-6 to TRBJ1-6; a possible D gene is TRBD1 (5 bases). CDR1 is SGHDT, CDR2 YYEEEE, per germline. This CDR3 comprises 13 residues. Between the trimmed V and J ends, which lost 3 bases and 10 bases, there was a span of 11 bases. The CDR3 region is CASSWPGDSPLHF. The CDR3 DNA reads TGTGCCAGCAGCTGGCCCGGGGACTCACCCCTCCACTTT.

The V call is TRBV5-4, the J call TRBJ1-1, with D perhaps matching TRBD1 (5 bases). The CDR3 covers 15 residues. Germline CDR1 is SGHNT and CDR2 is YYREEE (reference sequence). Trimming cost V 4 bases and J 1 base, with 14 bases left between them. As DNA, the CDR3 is TGTGCCAGCAGCCTTGGTGGGGCCCAGAACACTGAAGCTTTCTTT. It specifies CASSLGGAQNTEAFF.

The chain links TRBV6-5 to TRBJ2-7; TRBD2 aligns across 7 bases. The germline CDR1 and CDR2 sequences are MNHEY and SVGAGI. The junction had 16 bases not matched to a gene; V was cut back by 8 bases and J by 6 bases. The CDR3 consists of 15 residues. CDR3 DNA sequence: TGTGCCAGCTCAGCAACCGGGACTACTTATTCCGAGCAGTACTTC. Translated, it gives CASSATGTTYSEQYF.

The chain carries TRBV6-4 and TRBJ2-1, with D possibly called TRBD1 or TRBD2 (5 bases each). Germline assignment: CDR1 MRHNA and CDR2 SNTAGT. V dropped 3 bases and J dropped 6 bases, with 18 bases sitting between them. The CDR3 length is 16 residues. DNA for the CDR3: TGTGCCAGCAGTGAGGTAGGGGAGTGGGGTATCAATGAGCAGTTCTTC. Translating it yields CASSEVGEWGINEQFF.

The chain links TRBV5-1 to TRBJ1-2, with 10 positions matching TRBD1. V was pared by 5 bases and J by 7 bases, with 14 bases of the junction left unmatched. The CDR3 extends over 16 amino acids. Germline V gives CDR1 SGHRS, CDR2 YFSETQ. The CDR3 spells CASRTSGTGASGGYTF. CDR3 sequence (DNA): TGCGCCAGCAGGACCTCCGGGACAGGGGCCTCTGGTGGCTACACCTTC.

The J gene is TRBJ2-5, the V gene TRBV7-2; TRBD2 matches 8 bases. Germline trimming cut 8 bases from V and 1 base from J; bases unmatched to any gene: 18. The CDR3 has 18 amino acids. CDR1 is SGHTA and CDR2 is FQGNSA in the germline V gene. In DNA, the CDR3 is TGTGCCAGCGCCCCACAAGGAGGGAGCGGGGGCCTCCAAGAGACCCAGTACTTC. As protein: CASAPQGGSGGLQETQYF.

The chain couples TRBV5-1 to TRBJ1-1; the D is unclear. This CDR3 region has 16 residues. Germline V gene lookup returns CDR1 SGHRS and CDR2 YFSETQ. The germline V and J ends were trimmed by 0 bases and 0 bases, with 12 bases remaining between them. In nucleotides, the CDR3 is TGCGCCAGCAGCTTGGCCGCCAGTACCCTGAACACTGAAGCTTTCTTT. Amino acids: CASSLAASTLNTEAFF.

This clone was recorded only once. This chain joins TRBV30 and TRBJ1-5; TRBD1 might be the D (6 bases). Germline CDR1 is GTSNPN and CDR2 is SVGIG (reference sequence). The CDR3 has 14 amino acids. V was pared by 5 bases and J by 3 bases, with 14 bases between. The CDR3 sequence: CAWGYRANNQPQHF. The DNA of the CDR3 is TGTGCCTGGGGATACAGGGCTAACAATCAGCCCCAGCATTTT.

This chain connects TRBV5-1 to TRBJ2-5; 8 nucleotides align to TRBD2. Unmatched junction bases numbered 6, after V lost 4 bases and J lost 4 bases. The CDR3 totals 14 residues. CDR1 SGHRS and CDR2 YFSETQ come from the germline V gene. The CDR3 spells CASSRPGLVETQYF. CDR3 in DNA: TGCGCCAGCAGCAGACCGGGACTAGTAGAGACCCAGTACTTC.